This T cell receptor beta chain was captured in a study of blood T cell repertoires in COVID-19. In the study overall: COVID-19 samples from acute and convalescent phases originated in the United States, Italy and Spain. T cells, B-cell-depleted T cells, or PBMCs supplied cDNA or gDNA.

There are 15 residues in the CDR3. Germline CDR1 reads SNHLY; CDR2 reads FYNNEI. V lost 7 bases, J lost 4 bases, and 11 bases stayed unmatched. Methods used by the authors: Reference gene primer amplification yielded estimated nucleated cell counts. Sequenced by immunoSEQ multiplex PCR; TCRdb stores in-frame clones only, minus some. V and J calls plus clone size are reproduced from that table; the DNA served to infer D and trimming. The table includes nearly 100,000 clones, roughly 83% detected once. The chain recombines TRBV2 with TRBJ1-1; 8 positions agree with TRBD1. What was sequenced was peripheral blood. The clonotype was recovered from a woman aged 60-70 years with acute or convalescent COVID-19. In DNA, the CDR3 is TGTGCCAGCACGAGAGACAGGGGAGGGAGCACTGAAGCTTTCTTT. Amino acid sequence: CASTRDRGGSTEAFF.